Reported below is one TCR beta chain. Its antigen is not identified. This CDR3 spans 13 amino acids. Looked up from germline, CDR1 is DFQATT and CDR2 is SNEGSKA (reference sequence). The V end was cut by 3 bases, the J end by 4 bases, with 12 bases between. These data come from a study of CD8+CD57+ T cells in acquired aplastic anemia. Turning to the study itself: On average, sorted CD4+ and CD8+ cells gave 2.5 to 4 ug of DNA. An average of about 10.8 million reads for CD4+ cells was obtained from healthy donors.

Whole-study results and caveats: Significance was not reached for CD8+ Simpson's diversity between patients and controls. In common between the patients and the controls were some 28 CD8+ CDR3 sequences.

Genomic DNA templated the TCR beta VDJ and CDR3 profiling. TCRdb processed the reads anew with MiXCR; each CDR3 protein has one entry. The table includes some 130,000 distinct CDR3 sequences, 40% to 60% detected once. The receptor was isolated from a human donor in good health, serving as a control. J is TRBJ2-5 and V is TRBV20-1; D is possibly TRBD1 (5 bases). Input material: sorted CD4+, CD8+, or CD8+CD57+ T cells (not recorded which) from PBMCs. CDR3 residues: CSASSRVGETQYF. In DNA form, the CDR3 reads TGCAGTGCTAGTTCCAGGGTCGGAGAGACCCAGTACTTC.